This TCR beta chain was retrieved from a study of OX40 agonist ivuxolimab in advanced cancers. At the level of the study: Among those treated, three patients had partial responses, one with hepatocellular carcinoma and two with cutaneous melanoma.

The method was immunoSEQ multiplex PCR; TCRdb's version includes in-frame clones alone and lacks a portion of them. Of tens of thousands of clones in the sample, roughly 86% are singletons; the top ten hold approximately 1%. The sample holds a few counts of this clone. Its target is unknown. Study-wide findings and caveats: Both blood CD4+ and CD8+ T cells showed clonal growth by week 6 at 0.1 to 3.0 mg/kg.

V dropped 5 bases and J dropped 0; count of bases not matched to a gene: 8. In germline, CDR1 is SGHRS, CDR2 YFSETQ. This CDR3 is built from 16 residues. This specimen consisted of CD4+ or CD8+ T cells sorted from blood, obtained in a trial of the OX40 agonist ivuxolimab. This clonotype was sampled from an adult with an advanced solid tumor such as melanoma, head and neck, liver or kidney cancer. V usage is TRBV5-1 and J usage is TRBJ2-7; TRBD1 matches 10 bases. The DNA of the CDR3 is TGCGCCAGCAGACCCAGGACAGGGGGTGACTCCTACGAGCAGTACTTC. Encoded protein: CASRPRTGGDSYEQYF.